This TCR beta chain was sequenced during a study of T cell repertoires in cytomegalovirus infection (dated by TCRdb to between 2018 and 2021). Background for the entire study: Peptide stimulations targeted recently identified HLA-C-restricted CMV epitopes, whose presentation resists viral immunomodulation, together with well-studied HLA-B-restricted epitopes. Donor HLA type was relevant to the analysis, because carriage of CMV infection together with the matching HLA type was indicated by public TCR beta signatures. Beyond this particular receptor, the publication reports: In the ex vivo response, HLA-C-restricted CMV-specific TCR beta clonotypes were dominant, and in two of eight donors the single most frequent clonotype came from this HLA-C-restricted group. In both this cohort and an independent roughly 330-donor cohort, the cumulative frequency of public TCR beta family members distinguished carriers of CMV infection plus the relevant HLA type.

The sample's treatment or condition label, in plain terms: in vitro stimulation with specific CMV peptide epitopes to enrich CMV-specific T cells. The listed sequencing device is Illumina HiSeq 1500. The public sequencing data were trimmed at Q25 with fastp and processed into clonotypes with MiXCR by TCRdb, which kept only in-frame beta chains. Rows merge per CDR3 protein into single entries with the most common DNA and genes. The sample includes 400,000 to 600,000 distinct CDR3 sequences, with about 42% observed a single time. The top ten clonotypes cover 35% to 50% of the sample. As to this clonotype: The specificity of this receptor is unknown. No base quality values were provided; no much bigger clone lies one nucleotide off.

The cysteine opens and the phenylalanine closes a CDR3 of 18 amino acids. CDR3 DNA is the only sequence kept; it has 54 bases, read in frame from the first base. For this chain, trimming is 0 bases at the V end and 4 bases at the J end, and the number of junction bases without a gene match is 10. CDR1 and CDR2 (MGHRA, YSYEKL) derive from the germline V gene. The receptor chain draws on TRBV4-1 and TRBJ2-3; 10 bases in between match TRBD2. The sample in question was cultured PBMCs, obtained from culture after CMV antigen stimulation. The source is a human donor in good health (CMV status not recorded). Some clones in this sample may be carry-over from other donors' samples. The DNA sequence is TGCGCCAGCAGCCAAGAGGGACCCGGACTAGCGGCGGCAGATACGCAGTATTTT. Its amino acids are CASSQEGPGLAAADTQYF.